This T cell receptor beta chain was sequenced in a study of identical twins. TCRdb re-called the 5' RACE reads with MiXCR, one entry per CDR3 protein. The sample has approximately 470,000 distinct CDR3 sequences; more than 13% are singletons. In its sample, this clonotype was seen many times. With 6 bases removed from V and 6 bases from J, the gap between germline ends came to 12 bases. The CDR3 runs to 13 residues. Separately, the same data were catalogued under a study of yellow fever vaccine responses in identical twins.

The receptor was derived from a woman aged 18-29 years in good health. The sequencing sample was made of CD4+ T cells sorted from blood. The V and J genes are TRBV12-3 or TRBV12-4 and TRBJ1-5, with a possible D match to TRBD1 (6 bases). CDR3 sequence reads: CASRLRGAQPQHF. Here the CDR3 DNA reads TGTGCCAGCAGGCTGAGGGGGGCTCAGCCCCAGCATTTT.